This TCR beta chain is drawn from a study of shared clonotypes between healthy human individuals. This CDR3 comprises 17 residues. Deletions cut 2 bases from V and 6 bases from J, with 20 bases between. CDR1 and CDR2 (germline): SGHNT, YYREEE (reference sequence). Assay used: immunoSEQ multiplex PCR; TCRdb lists only in-frame clones, some missing. The repertoire holds hundreds of thousands of clones, with around 76% as singletons. The sequenced sample consisted of PBMCs. The V call is TRBV5-4, the J call TRBJ2-2, with D possibly matching TRBD2 (5 bases). The receptor's source is a woman aged 40 to 50 in good health. Some clones in this sample may be carry-over from other donors' samples. This chain's CDR3 is CASSLGLAPNVAGELFF. As DNA, the CDR3 is TGTGCCAGCAGCTTAGGGCTAGCACCCAATGTAGCCGGGGAGCTGTTTTTT.